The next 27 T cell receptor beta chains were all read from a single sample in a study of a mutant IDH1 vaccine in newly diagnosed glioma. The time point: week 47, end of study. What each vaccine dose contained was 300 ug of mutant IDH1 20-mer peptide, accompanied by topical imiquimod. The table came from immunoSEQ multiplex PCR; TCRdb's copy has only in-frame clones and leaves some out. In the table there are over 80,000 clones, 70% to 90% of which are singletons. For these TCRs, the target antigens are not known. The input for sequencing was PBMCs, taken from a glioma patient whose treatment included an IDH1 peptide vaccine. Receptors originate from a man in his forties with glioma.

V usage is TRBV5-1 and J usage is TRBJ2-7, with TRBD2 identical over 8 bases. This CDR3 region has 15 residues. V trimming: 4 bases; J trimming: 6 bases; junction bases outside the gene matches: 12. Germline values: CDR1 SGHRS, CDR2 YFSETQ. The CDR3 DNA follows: TGCGCCAGCAGCCTGCCGGGACTAGGAAACGGCGAGCAGTACTTC. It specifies CASSLPGLGNGEQYF.

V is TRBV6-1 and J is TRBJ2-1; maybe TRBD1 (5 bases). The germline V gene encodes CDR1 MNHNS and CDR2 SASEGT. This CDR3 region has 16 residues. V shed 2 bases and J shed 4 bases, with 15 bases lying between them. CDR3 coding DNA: TGTGCCAGCAGTGAATTTCAGGGCTTTAGTTACAATGAGCAGTTCTTC. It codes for CASSEFQGFSYNEQFF.

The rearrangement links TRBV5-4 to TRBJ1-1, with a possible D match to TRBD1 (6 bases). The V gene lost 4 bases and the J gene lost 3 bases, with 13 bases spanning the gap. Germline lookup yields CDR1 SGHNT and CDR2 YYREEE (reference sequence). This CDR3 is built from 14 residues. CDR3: CASSPWPGDTEAFF. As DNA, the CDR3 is TGTGCCAGCAGCCCCTGGCCAGGGGACACTGAAGCTTTCTTT. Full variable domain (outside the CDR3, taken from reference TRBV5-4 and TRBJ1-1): ETGVTQSPTHLIKTRGQQVTLRCSSQSGHNTVSWYQQALGQGPQFIFQYYREEENGRGNFPPRFSGLQFPNYSSELNVNALELDDSALYLCASSPWPGDTEAFFGQGTRLTVV.

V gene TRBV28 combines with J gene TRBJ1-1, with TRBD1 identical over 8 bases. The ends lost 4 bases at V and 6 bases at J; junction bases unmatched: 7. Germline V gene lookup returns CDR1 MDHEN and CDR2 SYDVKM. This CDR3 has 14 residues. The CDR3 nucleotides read TGTGCCAGCAGTTCCCAGGGGGCAGTTGCTGAAGCTTTCTTT. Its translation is CASSSQGAVAEAFF.

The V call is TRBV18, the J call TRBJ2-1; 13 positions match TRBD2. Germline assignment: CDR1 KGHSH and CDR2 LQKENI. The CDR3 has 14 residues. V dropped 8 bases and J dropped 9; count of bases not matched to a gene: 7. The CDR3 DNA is TGTGCCAGCGCCAGGACTAGCGGGAGTACTGAGCAGTTCTTC. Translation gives CASARTSGSTEQFF.

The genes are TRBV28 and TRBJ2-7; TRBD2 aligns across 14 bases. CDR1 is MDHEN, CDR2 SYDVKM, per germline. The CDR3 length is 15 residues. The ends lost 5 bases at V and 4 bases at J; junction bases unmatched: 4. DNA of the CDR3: TGTGCCAGCAGTCAAGGGACTAGCGGGAGATACGAGCAGTACTTC. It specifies CASSQGTSGRYEQYF.

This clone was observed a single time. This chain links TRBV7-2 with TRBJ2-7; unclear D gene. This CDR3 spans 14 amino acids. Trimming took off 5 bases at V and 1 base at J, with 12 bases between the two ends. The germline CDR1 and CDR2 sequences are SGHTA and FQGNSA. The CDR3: CASSLRWDSYEQYF. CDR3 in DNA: TGTGCCAGCAGCCTCCGATGGGATTCCTACGAGCAGTACTTC.

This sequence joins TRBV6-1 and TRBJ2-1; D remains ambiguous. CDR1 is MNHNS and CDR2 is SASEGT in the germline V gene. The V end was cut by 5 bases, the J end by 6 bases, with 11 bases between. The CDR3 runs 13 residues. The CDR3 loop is CASSKAFSNEQFF. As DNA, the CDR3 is TGTGCCAGCAGTAAGGCCTTTTCCAATGAGCAGTTCTTC.

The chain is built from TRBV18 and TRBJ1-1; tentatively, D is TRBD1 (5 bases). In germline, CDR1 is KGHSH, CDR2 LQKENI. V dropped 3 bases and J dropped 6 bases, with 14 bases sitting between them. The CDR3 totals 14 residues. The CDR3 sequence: CASSPPGKVPEAFF. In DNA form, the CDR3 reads TGTGCCAGCTCACCCCCAGGGAAGGTACCTGAAGCTTTCTTT.

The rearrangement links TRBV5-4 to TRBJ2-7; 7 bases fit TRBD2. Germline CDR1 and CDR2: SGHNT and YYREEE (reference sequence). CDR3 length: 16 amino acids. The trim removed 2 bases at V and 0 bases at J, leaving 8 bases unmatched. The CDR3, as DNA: TGTGCCAGCAGCTTTGGGGGGGTCAAAAGCTCCTACGAGCAGTACTTC. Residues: CASSFGGVKSSYEQYF.

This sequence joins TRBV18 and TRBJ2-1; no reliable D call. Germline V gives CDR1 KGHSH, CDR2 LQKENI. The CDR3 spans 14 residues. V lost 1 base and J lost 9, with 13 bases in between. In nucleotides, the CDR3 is TGTGCCAGCTCACCACAAACGGCGGAAGGTGAGCAGTTCTTC. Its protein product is CASSPQTAEGEQFF.

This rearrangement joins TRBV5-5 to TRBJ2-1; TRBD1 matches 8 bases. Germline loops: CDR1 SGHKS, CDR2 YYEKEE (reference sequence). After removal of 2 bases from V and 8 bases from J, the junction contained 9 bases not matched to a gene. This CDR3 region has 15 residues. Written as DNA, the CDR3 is TGTGCCAGCAGCTTTTGGACAGGGAATACAGATGAGCAGTTCTTC. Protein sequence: CASSFWTGNTDEQFF.

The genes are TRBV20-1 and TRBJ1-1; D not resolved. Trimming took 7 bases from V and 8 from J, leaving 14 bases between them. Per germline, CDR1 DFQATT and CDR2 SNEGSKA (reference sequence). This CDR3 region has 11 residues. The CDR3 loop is CSVVASKEAFF. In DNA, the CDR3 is TGCAGTGTTGTGGCGAGTAAAGAAGCTTTCTTT.

The CDR3 region has the DNA TGCAGCTCCGGGGGAGACGGGGCGTGGTATACGCAGTATTTT. It yields the protein CSSGGDGAWYTQYF. The chain uses TRBV29-1 and TRBJ2-3; the D gene is possibly TRBD2 (6 bases). CDR1 SQVTM and CDR2 ANQGSEA come from the germline V gene. Trimming shortened V by 8 bases and J by 7 bases, and 22 bases separated the two germline ends. This CDR3 region has 14 residues.

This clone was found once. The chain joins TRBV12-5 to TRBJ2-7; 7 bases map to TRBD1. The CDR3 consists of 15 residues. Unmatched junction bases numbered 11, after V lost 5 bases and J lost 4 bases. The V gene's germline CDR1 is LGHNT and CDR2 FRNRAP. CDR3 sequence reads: CASGRGPPTGYEQYF. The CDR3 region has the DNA TGTGCTAGTGGTCGGGGCCCGCCGACAGGGTACGAGCAGTACTTC.

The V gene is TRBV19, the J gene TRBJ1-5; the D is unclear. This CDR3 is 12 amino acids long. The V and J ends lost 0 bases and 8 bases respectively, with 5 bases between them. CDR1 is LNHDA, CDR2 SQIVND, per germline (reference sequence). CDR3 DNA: TGTGCCAGTAGTATAGAGGGGAAGCCCCAGCATTTT. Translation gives CASSIEGKPQHF.

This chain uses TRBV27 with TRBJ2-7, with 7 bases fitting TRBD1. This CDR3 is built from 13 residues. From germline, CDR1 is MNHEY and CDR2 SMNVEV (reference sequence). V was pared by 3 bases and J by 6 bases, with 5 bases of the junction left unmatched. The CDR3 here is CASSFGDRSEQYF. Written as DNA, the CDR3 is TGTGCCAGCAGTTTCGGGGACAGATCCGAGCAGTACTTC.

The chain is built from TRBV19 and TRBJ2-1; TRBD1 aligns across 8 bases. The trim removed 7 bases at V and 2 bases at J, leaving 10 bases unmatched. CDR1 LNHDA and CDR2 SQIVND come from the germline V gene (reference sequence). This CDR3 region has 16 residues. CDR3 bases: TGTGCCAGTACCCCCGGGACAGGCGGTACCTACAATGAGCAGTTCTTC. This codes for CASTPGTGGTYNEQFF.

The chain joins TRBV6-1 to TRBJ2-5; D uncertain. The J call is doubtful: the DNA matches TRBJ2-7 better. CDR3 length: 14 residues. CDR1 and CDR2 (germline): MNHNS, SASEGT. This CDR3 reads CASSAGKLTYEQYF. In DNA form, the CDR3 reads TGTGCCAGCAGTGCCGGAAAGCTAACCTACGAGCAGTACTTC.

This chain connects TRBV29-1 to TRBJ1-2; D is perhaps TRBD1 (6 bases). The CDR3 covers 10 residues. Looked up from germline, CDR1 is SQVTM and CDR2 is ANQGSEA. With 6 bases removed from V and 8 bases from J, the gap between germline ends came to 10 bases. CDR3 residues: CSVGQPGYTF. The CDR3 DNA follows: TGCAGCGTAGGACAGCCCGGCTACACCTTC.

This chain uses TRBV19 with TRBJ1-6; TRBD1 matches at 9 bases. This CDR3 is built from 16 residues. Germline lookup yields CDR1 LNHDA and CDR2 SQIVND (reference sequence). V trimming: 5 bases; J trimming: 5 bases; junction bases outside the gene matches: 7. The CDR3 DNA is TGTGCCAGTAGTTTACCACAGGGGGCAAATAATTCACCCCTCCACTTT. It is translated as CASSLPQGANNSPLHF.

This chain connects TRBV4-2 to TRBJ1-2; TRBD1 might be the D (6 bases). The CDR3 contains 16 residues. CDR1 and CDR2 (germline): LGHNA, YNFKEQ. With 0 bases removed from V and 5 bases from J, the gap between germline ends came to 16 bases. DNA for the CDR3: TGTGCCAGCAGCCAAGACAATTGGGCAGGGGAGTATGGCTACACCTTC. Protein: CASSQDNWAGEYGYTF.

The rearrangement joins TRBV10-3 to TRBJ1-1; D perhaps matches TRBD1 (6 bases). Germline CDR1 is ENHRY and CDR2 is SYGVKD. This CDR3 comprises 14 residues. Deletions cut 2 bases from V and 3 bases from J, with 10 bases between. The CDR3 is CAISERGGDTEAFF. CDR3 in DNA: TGTGCCATCAGTGAGAGAGGGGGGGACACTGAAGCTTTCTTT.

CDR3 bases: TGTGCCAGTAGTTATAAGTTGGGCGTAGATACGCAGTATTTT. Its protein product is CASSYKLGVDTQYF. The chain combines TRBV19 with TRBJ2-3; D is ambiguous. The CDR3 length is 14 residues. V lost 5 bases and J 5 bases, leaving 14 bases between the germline ends. CDR1 and CDR2 (germline): LNHDA, SQIVND (reference sequence).

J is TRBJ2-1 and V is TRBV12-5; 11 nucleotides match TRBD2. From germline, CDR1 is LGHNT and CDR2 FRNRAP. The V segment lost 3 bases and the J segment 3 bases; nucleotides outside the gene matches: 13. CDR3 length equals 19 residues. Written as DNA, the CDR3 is TGTGCTAGTGGTTTTGACGGGGCCACTAGCGGGAGAATCTACAATGAGCAGTTCTTC. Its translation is CASGFDGATSGRIYNEQFF. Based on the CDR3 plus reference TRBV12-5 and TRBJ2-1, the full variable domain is DARVTQTPRHKVTEMGQEVTMRCQPILGHNTVFWYRQTMMQGLELLAYFRNRAPLDDSGMPKDRFSAEMPDATLATLKIQPSEPRDSAVYFCASGFDGATSGRIYNEQFFGPGTRLTVL.

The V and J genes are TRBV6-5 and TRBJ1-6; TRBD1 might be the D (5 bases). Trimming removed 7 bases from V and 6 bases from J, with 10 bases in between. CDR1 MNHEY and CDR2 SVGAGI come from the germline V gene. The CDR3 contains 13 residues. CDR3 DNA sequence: TGTGCCAGCACAGGGTTGGTTAATTCACCCCTCCACTTT. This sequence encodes CASTGLVNSPLHF.

CDR3 nucleotide sequence: TGTGCCAGCAGCGTAGCGCCAGCGGTGAGCGAGCAGTACTTC. Its translation: CASSVAPAVSEQYF. The chain combines TRBV9 with TRBJ2-7, with D tentatively TRBD2 (5 bases). V was shortened by 0 bases and J by 6 bases, with 13 bases between the two germline ends. The CDR3 sequence is 14 residues long. Germline V lookup: CDR1 SGDLS, CDR2 YYNGEE.